This entry describes one TCR beta chain. Its antigen is unknown. The data belong to a study of OX40 agonist ivuxolimab in advanced cancers. General study findings and limits: Clonal expansion from baseline to week 6 occurred in both CD4+ and CD8+ T cells.

V was shortened by 2 bases and J by 7 bases, with 17 bases between the two germline ends. The germline CDR1 and CDR2 sequences are KGHSH and LQKENI. The CDR3 spans 15 residues. Profiled with immunoSEQ multiplex PCR; TCRdb holds only in-frame clones, not every one. The sample lists around 38,000 clones, 70% to 85% occurring once. The sample was CD4+ or CD8+ T cells sorted from blood, taken in a trial of the OX40 agonist ivuxolimab. This clonotype originated in an adult with an advanced solid tumor such as melanoma, head and neck, liver or kidney cancer. The V gene is TRBV18, the J gene TRBJ1-1; D unresolved. The CDR3 loop reads CASSPNRGRLNEAFF. The CDR3 bases are TGTGCCAGCTCACCAAATCGAGGACGGCTTAATGAAGCTTTCTTT. Based on the CDR3 plus reference TRBV18 and TRBJ1-1, the full variable domain is NAGVMQNPRHLVRRRGQEARLRCSPMKGHSHVYWYRQLPEEGLKFMVYLQKENIIDESGMPKERFSAEFPKEGPSILRIQQVVRGDSAAYFCASSPNRGRLNEAFFGQGTRLTVV.